This TCR beta chain was retrieved from a study of OX40 agonist ivuxolimab in advanced cancers. Clones were sequenced by immunoSEQ multiplex PCR, and TCRdb holds only the in-frame ones, with some missing. The table includes about 55,000 clones, 80% detected once. Germline values: CDR1 SNHLY, CDR2 FYNNEI. Trimming cost V 6 bases and J 1 base; bases outside gene matches: 2. The CDR3 consists of 15 residues. The chain employs TRBV2 and TRBJ2-3, with TRBD2 matching 12 bases. The clonotype was recovered from an adult with an advanced solid tumor such as melanoma, head and neck, liver or kidney cancer. The specimen comprised CD4+ or CD8+ T cells sorted from blood, sampled in a trial of the OX40 agonist ivuxolimab. The CDR3 bases are TGTGCCAGCAGCCGGACTAGCGGGGGCACAGATACGCAGTATTTT. Protein: CASSRTSGGTDTQYF.